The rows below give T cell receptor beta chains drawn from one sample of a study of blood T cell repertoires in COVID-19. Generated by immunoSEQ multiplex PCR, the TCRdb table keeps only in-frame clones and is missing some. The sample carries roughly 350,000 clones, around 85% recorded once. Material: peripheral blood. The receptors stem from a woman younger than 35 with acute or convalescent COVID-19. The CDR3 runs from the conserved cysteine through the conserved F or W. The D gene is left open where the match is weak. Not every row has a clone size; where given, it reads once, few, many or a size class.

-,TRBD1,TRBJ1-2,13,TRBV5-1,CASNPGGTDGYTF,TGCGCCAGCAATCCAGGGGGCACGGATGGCTACACCTTC
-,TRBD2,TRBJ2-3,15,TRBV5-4,CASSLTSGGQDTQYF,TGTGCCAGCAGCTTGACTAGCGGGGGCCAAGATACGCAGTATTTT
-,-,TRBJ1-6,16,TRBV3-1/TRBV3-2,CASSQAHRVSNSPLHF,TGTGCCAGCAGCCAAGCCCACAGGGTGAGTAATTCACCCCTCCACTTT
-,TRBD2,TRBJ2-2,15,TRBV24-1,CATSSGTTNTGELFF,TGTGCCACCAGTTCCGGGACTACCAACACCGGGGAGCTGTTTTTT
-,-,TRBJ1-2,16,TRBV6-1,CASSETWQDSTYGYTF,TGTGCCAGCAGTGAAACTTGGCAGGACAGTACCTATGGCTACACCTTC
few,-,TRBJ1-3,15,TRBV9,CASRTWTRRGNTIYF,TGTGCCAGCAGAACATGGACACGGAGAGGAAACACCATATATTTT
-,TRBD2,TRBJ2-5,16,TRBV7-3,CASSPGLAGEGETQYF,TGTGCCAGCAGCCCGGGACTAGCGGGAGAGGGCGAGACCCAGTACTTC
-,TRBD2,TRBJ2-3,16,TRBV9,CASSVESGRAGDTQYF,TGTGCCAGCAGCGTAGAGTCCGGGAGGGCCGGTGATACGCAGTATTTT
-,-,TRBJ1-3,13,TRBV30,CAWGVNSGNTIYF,TGTGCCTGGGGAGTTAACTCTGGAAACACCATATATTTT
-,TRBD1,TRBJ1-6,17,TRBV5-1,CASSFPPGGSYNSPLHF,TGCGCCAGCAGCTTCCCCCCAGGGGGCTCCTATAATTCACCCCTCCACTTT
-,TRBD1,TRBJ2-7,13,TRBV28,CASSFGTAYEQYF,TGTGCCAGCAGTTTTGGGACAGCCTACGAGCAGTACTTC
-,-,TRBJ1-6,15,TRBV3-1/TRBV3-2,CASSQKTGGHSPLHF,TGTGCCAGCAGCCAAAAGACAGGTGGTCATTCACCCCTCCACTTT
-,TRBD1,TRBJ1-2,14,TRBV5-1,CATNDGDRGYGYTF,TGCGCCACCAACGACGGGGACAGGGGGTATGGCTACACCTTC
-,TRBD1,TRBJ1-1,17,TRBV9,CASSKRDSGYMNTEAFF,TGTGCCAGCAGTAAAAGGGACAGCGGATACATGAACACTGAAGCTTTCTTT
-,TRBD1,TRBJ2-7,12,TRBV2,CAKKQGTGEQYF,TGTGCCAAGAAACAGGGGACGGGGGAGCAGTACTTC
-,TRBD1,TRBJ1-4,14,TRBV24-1,CATGGTGDNEKLFF,TGTGCCACCGGTGGGACAGGAGATAATGAAAAACTGTTTTTT
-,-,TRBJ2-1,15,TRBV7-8,CASSPLLDGPDYQFF,TGTGCCAGCAGCCCCCTCCTGGATGGGCCCGATTATCAGTTCTTC
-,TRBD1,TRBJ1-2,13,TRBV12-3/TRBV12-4,CASSPDRGLGYTF,TGTGCCAGCAGTCCCGACAGGGGGCTTGGCTACACCTTC
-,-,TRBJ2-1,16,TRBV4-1,CASSLRADSSYNEQFF,TGCGCCAGCAGCCTTCGCGCCGATAGCTCCTACAATGAGCAGTTCTTC
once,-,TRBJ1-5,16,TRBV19,CASRILGVVVNQPQHF,TGTGCCAGTAGAATATTGGGAGTGGTTGTTAATCAGCCCCAGCATTTT